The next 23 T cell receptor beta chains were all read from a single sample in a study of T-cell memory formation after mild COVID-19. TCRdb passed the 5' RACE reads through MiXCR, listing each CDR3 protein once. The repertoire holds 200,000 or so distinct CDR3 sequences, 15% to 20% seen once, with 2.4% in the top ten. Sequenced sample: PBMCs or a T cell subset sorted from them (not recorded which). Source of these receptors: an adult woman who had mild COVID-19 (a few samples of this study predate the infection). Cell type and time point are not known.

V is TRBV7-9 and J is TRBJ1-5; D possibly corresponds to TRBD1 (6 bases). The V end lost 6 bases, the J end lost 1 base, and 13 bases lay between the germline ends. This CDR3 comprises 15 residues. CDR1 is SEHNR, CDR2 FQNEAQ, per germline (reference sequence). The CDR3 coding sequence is TGTGCCAGCAGTGACCGGGGGGCGAGCAATCAGCCCCAGCATTTT. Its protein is CASSDRGASNQPQHF.

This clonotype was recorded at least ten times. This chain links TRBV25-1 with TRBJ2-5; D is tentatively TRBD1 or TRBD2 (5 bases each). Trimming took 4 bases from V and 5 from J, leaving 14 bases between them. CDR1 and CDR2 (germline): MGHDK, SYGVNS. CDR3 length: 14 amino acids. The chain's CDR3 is CASSVFGTSETQYF. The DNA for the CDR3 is TGTGCCAGCAGTGTCTTCGGGACCTCGGAGACCCAGTACTTC.

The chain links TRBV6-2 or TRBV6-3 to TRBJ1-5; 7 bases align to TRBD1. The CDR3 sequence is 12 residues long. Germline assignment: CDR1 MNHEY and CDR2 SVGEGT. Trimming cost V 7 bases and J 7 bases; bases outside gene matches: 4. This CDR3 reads CASTNRGQPQHF. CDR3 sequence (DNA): TGTGCCAGCACCAACAGGGGCCAGCCCCAGCATTTT.

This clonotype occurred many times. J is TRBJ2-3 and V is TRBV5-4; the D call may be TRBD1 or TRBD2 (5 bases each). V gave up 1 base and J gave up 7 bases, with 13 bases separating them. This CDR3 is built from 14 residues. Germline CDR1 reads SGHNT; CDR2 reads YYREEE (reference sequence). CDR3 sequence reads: CASSLRTGTHTQYF. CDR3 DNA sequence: TGTGCCAGCAGCTTGAGGACCGGGACCCATACGCAGTATTTT.

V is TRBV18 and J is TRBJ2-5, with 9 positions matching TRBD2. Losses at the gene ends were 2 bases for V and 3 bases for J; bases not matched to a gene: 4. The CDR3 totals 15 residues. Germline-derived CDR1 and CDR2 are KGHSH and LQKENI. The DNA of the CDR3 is TGTGCCAGCTCACCAGGGGTAGCGGGAGAAGAGACCCAGTACTTC. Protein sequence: CASSPGVAGEETQYF. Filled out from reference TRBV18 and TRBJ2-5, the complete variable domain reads NAGVMQNPRHLVRRRGQEARLRCSPMKGHSHVYWYRQLPEEGLKFMVYLQKENIIDESGMPKERFSAEFPKEGPSILRIQQVVRGDSAAYFCASSPGVAGEETQYFGPGTRLLVL.

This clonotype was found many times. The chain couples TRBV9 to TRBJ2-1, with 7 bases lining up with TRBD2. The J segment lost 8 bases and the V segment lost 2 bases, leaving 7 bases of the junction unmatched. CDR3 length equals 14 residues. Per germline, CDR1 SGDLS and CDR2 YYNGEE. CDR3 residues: CASSVGGSNYEQFF. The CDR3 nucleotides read TGTGCCAGCAGCGTGGGCGGGAGTAACTATGAGCAGTTCTTC.

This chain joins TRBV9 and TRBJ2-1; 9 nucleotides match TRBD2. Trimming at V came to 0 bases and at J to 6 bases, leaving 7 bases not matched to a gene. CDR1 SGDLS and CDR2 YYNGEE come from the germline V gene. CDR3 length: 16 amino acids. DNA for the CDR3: TGTGCCAGCAGCGTAGAGATAGCGGGGGACATCAATGAGCAGTTCTTC. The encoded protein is CASSVEIAGDINEQFF. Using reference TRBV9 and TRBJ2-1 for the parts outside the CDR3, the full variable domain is DSGVTQTPKHLITATGQRVTLRCSPRSGDLSVYWYQQSLDQGLQFLIQYYNGEERAKGNILERFSAQQFPDLHSELNLSSLELGDSALYFCASSVEIAGDINEQFFGPGTRLTVL.

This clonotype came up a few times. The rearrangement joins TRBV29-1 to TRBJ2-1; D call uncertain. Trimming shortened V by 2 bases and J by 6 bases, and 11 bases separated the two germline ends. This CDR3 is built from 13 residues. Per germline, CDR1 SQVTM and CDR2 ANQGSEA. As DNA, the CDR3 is TGCAGCGTTGAAAGGCTGTCGGGCAATGAGCAGTTCTTC. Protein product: CSVERLSGNEQFF.

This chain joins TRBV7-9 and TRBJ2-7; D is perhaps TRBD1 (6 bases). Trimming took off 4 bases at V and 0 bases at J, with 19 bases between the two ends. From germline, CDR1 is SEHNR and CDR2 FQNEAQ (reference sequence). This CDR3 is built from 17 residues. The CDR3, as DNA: TGTGCCAGCAGCTCACCACGACAGGCACCGAGCTCCTACGAGCAGTACTTC. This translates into CASSSPRQAPSSYEQYF.

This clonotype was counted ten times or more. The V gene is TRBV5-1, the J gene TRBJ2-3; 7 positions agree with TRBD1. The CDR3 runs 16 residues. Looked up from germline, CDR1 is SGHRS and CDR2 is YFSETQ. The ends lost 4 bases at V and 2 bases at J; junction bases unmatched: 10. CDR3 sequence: CASSAGTDLFTDTQYF. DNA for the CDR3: TGCGCCAGCAGCGCCGGGACAGACCTCTTCACAGATACGCAGTATTTT.

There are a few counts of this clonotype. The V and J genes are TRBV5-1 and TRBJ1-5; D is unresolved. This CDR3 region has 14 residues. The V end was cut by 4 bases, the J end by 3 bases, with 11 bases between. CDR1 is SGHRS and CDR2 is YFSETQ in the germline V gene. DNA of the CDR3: TGCGCCAGCAGCCCGACGGGATCCAATCAGCCCCAGCATTTT. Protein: CASSPTGSNQPQHF.

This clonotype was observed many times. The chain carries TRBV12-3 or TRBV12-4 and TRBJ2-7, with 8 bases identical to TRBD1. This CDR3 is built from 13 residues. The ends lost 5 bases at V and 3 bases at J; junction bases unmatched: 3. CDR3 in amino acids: CASSHGTGYEQYF. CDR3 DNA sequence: TGTGCCAGCAGTCATGGGACAGGCTACGAGCAGTACTTC.

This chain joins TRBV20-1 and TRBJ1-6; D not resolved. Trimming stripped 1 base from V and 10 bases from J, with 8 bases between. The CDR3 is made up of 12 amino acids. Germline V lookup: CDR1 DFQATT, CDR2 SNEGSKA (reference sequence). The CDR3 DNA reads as TGCAGTGCTAGAGCTCTGGGGTCACCCCTCCACTTT. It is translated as CSARALGSPLHF.

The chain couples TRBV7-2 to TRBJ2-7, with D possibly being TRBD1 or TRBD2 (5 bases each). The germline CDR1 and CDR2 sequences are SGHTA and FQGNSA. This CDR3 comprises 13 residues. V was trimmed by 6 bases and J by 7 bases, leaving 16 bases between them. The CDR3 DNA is TGTGCCAGCAGGCATACAGGACCGGGGGAGCAGTACTTC. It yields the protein CASRHTGPGEQYF.

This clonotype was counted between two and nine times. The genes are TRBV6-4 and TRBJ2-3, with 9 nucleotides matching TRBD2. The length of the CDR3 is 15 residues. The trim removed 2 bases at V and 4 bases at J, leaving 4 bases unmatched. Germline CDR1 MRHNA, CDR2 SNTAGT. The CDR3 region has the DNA TGTGCCAGCAGTGACGGTAGCGGGAGTTCAGATACGCAGTATTTT. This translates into CASSDGSGSSDTQYF.

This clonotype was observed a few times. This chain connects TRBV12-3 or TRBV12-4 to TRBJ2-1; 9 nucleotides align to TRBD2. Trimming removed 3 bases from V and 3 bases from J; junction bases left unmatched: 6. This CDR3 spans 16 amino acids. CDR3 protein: CASSLEWRGGYNEQFF. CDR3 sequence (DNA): TGTGCCAGCAGTTTGGAGTGGCGGGGGGGCTACAATGAGCAGTTCTTC.

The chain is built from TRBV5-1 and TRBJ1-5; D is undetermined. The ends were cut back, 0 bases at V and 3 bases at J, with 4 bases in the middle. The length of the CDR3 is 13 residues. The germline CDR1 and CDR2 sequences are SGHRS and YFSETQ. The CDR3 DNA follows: TGCGCCAGCAGCTTGGAGACCAATCAGCCCCAGCATTTT. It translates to CASSLETNQPQHF.

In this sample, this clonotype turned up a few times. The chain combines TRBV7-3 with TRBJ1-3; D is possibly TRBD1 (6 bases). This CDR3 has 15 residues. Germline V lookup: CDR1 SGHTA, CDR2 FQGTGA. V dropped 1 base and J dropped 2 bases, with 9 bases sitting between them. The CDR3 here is CASSLSGTTGNTIYF. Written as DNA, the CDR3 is TGTGCCAGCAGCTTAAGTGGGACAACTGGAAACACCATATATTTT.

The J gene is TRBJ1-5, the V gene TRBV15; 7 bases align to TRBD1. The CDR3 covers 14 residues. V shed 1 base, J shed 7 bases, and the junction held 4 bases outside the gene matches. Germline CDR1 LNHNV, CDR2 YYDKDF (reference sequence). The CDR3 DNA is TGTGCCACCAGCAGAGGCCCAGGGGGGCAGCCCCAGCATTTT. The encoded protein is CATSRGPGGQPQHF. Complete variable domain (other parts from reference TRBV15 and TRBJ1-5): DAMVIQNPRYQVTQFGKPVTLSCSQTLNHNVMYWYQQKSSQAPKLLFHYYDKDFNNEADTPDNFQSRRPNTSFCFLDIRSPGLGDTAMYLCATSRGPGGQPQHFGDGTRLSIL.

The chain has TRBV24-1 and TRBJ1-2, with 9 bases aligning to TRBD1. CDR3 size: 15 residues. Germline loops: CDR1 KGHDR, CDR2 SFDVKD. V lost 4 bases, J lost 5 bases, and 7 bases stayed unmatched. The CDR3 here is CATSDRTGAKYGYTF. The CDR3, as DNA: TGTGCCACCAGTGACCGGACAGGGGCCAAATATGGCTACACCTTC.

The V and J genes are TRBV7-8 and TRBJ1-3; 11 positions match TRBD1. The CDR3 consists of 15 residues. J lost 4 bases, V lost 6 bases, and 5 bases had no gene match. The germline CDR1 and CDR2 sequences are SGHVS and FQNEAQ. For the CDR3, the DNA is TGTGCCAGCAGGGCGGGGACAGGGGGAGGAAACACCATATATTTT. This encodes CASRAGTGGGNTIYF.

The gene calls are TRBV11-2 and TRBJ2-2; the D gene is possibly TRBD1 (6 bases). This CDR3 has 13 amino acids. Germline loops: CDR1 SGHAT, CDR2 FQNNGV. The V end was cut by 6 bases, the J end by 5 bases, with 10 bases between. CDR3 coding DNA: TGTGCCAGCAGAGTTCAGGGGACCGGGGAGCTGTTTTTT. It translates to CASRVQGTGELFF.

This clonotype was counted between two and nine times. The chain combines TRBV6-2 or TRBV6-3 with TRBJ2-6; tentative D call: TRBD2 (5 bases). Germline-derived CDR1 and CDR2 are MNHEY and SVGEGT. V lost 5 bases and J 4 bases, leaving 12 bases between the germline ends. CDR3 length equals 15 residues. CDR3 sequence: CASSQTRRGANVLTF. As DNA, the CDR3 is TGTGCCAGCAGTCAAACCAGGAGGGGGGCCAACGTCCTGACTTTC.